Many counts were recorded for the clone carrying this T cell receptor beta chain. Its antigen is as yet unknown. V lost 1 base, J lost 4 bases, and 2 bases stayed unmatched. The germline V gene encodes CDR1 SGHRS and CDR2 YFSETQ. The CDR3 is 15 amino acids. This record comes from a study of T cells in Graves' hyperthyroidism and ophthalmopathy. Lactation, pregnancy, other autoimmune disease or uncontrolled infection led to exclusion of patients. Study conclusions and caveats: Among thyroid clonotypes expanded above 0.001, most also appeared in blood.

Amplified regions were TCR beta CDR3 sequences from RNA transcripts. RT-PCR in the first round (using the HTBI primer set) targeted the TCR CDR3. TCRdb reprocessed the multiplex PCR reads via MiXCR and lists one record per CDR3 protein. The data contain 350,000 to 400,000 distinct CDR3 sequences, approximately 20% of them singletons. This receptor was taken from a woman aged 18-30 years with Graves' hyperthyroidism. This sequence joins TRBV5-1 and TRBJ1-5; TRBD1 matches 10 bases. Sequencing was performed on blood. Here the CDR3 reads CASSLSGQGNQPQHF. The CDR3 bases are TGCGCCAGCAGCTTGTCGGGACAGGGGAATCAGCCCCAGCATTTT.